This TCR beta chain was identified during a study of cytomegalovirus exposure and HLA in healthy donors. The PCR ran on 60 Vbeta and 13 Jbeta primers. The data were produced by immunoSEQ multiplex PCR, yet TCRdb's version contains in-frame clones alone and is incomplete. The sample contains 100,000 to 150,000 clones, 76% of which appear only once. V lost 2 bases to trimming and J lost 3 bases, with 10 bases between them. CDR3 length: 14 residues. The germline gives CDR1 KGHSH, CDR2 LQKENI. The source material was PBMCs. The origin of this receptor is a man aged 50-59 years in good health and CMV-seropositive. The rearrangement uses TRBV18 and TRBJ2-5, with D perhaps TRBD2 (6 bases). Here the CDR3 reads CASSPRASEETQYF. CDR3 nucleotide sequence: TGTGCCAGCTCACCAAGGGCTAGCGAAGAGACCCAGTACTTC.